A few counts support the clone carrying this T cell receptor (beta chain). The CDR3 sequence is 14 residues long. V lost 5 bases to trimming and J lost 6 bases, with 13 bases between them. CDR1 is SGHTA and CDR2 is FQGTGA in the germline V gene. A sample-barcoded 5' primer and a J-beta primer mix were used in a second PCR of roughly 7 to 11 cycles. TCRdb processed the 5' RACE reads anew with MiXCR; each CDR3 protein has one entry. The sample shows around 1,500,000 distinct CDR3 sequences, around 42% of them seen only once. This specimen belongs to a study of blood T cells in healthy people across ages.

The sequence derives from a woman between 18 and 29 years old in good health. The gene calls are TRBV7-3 and TRBJ2-2, with D possibly called TRBD1 or TRBD2 (5 bases each). What was sequenced was blood. The CDR3 region is CASSQGPQAGELFF. In DNA form, the CDR3 reads TGTGCCAGCAGCCAGGGACCCCAGGCCGGGGAGCTGTTTTTT.